This T cell receptor (beta chain) stems from a study of blood T cell repertoires in COVID-19. During active infection, Seattle patients enrolled and were then monitored through disease. In the source study's methods: Estimates of nucleated cell counts were drawn from the amplification of reference gene primers. The assay was immunoSEQ multiplex PCR, and TCRdb's table has in-frame clones only and misses some. V and J calls and clone size are given by that table; D and trimming were obtained from the DNA. The sample yields 180,000 or so clones, under 90% seen once. The CDR3 length is 15 residues. The germline gives CDR1 SGHDT, CDR2 YYEEEE. Details on this clone: One end of the junction does not line up with germline, which may come from a read error.

Sequences were obtained from peripheral blood. The receptor was isolated from a person aged 65-85 years with COVID-19, enrolled during active disease. This chain links TRBV5-6 with TRBJ2-7, with D possibly TRBD2 on 6 matching bases. CDR3 nucleotide sequence: TGTGCCAGCAGCTTTGATCCGGGACTCTCCTCCGAGCAGTACTTC. Translated, it gives CASSFDPGLSSEQYF.